This passage covers 2 T cell receptor beta chains from one sample sequenced in a study of beta chain features in type 1 diabetes. General observations from the study: All four CD4+ subsets from Type 1 diabetes patients carried moderately but significantly shorter TCRB CDR3s.

Their antigens remain unidentified. Investigators reverse transcribed all isolated RNA, so they sequenced expressed TCRB transcripts. Assay: immunoSEQ multiplex PCR; the TCRdb copy retains only in-frame clones and omits some. The sample lists a few hundred thousand clones, approximately 15% occurring once. Sequenced: naive CD4+ T cells from blood. Every receptor here comes from a man between 25 and 39 years old with type 1 diabetes.

V usage is TRBV6-1 and J usage is TRBJ2-2, with TRBD2 matching 7 bases. Germline V gives CDR1 MNHNS, CDR2 SASEGT. The CDR3 covers 13 residues. After removal of 6 bases from V and 9 bases from J, the junction contained 7 bases not matched to a gene. The CDR3 reads CASRDPGLRELFF. The CDR3 DNA reads TGTGCCAGCAGAGACCCGGGACTACGGGAGCTGTTTTTT.

The chain employs TRBV10-3 and TRBJ2-3; 7 nucleotides match TRBD1. Germline loops: CDR1 ENHRY, CDR2 SYGVKD. There are 15 residues in the CDR3. The V segment lost 7 bases and the J segment 2 bases; nucleotides outside the gene matches: 9. CDR3: CAIMRQGDNTDTQYF. Written as DNA, the CDR3 is TGTGCCATCATGAGACAGGGAGATAACACAGATACGCAGTATTTT.